This T cell receptor (beta chain) was recovered during a study of spatial heterogeneity in lung cancer. Across the study: Alpha-chain detections were consistently fewer than beta-chain detections among the sequences. Every unique TCR and UMI combination, on average, appeared more than ten times in raw reads.

The study's findings and limits: How many expanded intratumoral alpha and beta TCRs were present tracked the tumor mutation count, which was a count of nonsynonymous mutations.

As concerns this clonotype: Antigen specificity is unknown.

Indicated time point: sample taken at primary tumor resection. Whole RNA came from tumor, nontumor lung or frozen PBMC and was sequenced without being sorted. Every individual TCR cDNA molecule carried its own unique molecular identifier, which allowed correction of PCR and sequencing errors. TCRdb re-derived calls from the 5' RACE reads in MiXCR, one entry per CDR3 protein. The table records roughly 28,000 distinct CDR3 sequences, approximately 7.7% of them present only once. The V end was cut by 3 bases, the J end by 2 bases, with 14 bases between. The CDR3 is made up of 15 amino acids. Germline V lookup: CDR1 DFQATT, CDR2 SNEGSKA (reference sequence).

The sequence was obtained from a male donor with early-stage non-small cell lung cancer. Specimen: lung tumor tissue, collected at surgery. The chain couples TRBV20-1 to TRBJ2-1; possible D gene TRBD2, 5 bases. The CDR3 sequence is CSASQPASTYNEQFF. In DNA form, the CDR3 reads TGCAGTGCTAGCCAGCCGGCTAGCACCTACAATGAGCAGTTCTTC.